This T cell receptor beta chain comes out of a study of shared clonotypes between healthy human individuals. Produced via immunoSEQ multiplex PCR; TCRdb's table is partial and in-frame only. Here the sample spans some 2 million clones, 90% to 95% being singletons. Study results and caveats: Between a few donors, naive CD4 clonotypes were shared at a level of about 5.3%.

Germline lookup yields CDR1 LNHDA and CDR2 SQIVND (reference sequence). V lost 6 bases to trimming and J lost 5 bases; unmatched junction nucleotides: 5. The CDR3 runs to 13 residues. Regarding this clone: Its antigen remains unknown. Other DNA sequences from this sample encode an identical CDR3 as well.

The chain uses TRBV19 and TRBJ1-2, with 8 bases aligning to TRBD1. The TCR sequence derives from a man aged 18 to 30 in good health. Sequenced input: naive CD4+ T cells sorted from blood. This sample's subset: CD45RA+ positively selected. The CDR3 DNA reads as TGTGCCAGTAGCCGACAGGGGACTTATGGCTACACCTTC. Protein: CASSRQGTYGYTF.